The present T cell receptor (beta chain) was sequenced within a study of PD-1 blockade in classical Hodgkin lymphoma (dated by TCRdb to the early 2020s). Background for the entire study: Nivolumab dosing was 3 mg/kg intravenously every 2 weeks, continuing until either disease progression or unacceptable toxicity. The study used TCR beta sequencing and CyTOF to define a peripheral blood immune signature of response to PD-1 blockade in classical Hodgkin lymphoma. Study-level results and caveats: By C4D1, a significant rise was seen in CD4+ TCR diversity but not in CD8+ TCR diversity (p=0.0027 vs p=0.16), and the rise was most apparent among complete responders (p=0.02). Lower diversity was seen in patients whose nivolumab began less than 1 year after ASCT, and these patients were left out of later analyses so that immune reconstitution would not confound the results. Baseline TCR diversity was reported to be lower in newly diagnosed patients than in healthy donors, and even lower in relapsed/refractory patients. The study was restricted to a single clinical trial cohort, and the causes of repertoire differences, possibly disease activity or prior therapy, were left undefined. Baseline diversity similar to that of newly diagnosed patients was observed in trial patients achieving complete response, whereas significantly lower diversity was observed in partial responders and progressors.

Explained via the paper, the time point label denotes: cycle 4 day 1 (C4D1), after around six weeks of nivolumab. Every trial patient had relapsed after autologous stem cell transplantation, and cohorts A, B and C differed in prior brentuximab vedotin exposure. The trial cohort comprised some 60 patients with relapsed/refractory classical Hodgkin lymphoma whose best overall responses were complete response, partial response or progressive disease. In the multi-cohort phase II CheckMate 205 trial, trial patients received single-agent nivolumab. An independent review committee assessed best overall response by applying the 2007 International Working Group response criteria. PBMCs from the trial were collected at three points: immediately before nivolumab initiation (C1D1), and during therapy at cycle 2 day 1 and cycle 4 day 1. Peripheral blood was collected in 8 mL Vacutainer Cell Preparation Tubes, from which PBMCs were isolated by centrifugation and then cryopreserved.

Taken from cysteine to phenylalanine, the CDR3 has 15 residues. The read is trimmed to its CDR3 DNA, 45 bases read in frame from base 1. Trimming leaves V shorter by 3 bases and J shorter by 5 bases, with the junction holding 9 bases beyond the gene matches. In the germline V gene, CDR1 corresponds to SGDLS and CDR2 to YYNGEE. This clone was detected only a few times. The antigen it binds to is not known. The input lacks base qualities; no much larger clone sits a single base away. Genomic DNA was isolated using the Qiagen DNeasy kit from unsorted PBMCs as well as from negatively selected CD4+ and CD8+ fractions. Using primers that anneal to V and J segments, immunoSEQ multiplex PCR amplified the TCR beta CDR3 regions. A synthetic immune receptor repertoire was used to minimize amplification bias, and any remaining bias was removed computationally after sequencing. Regarding the original processing steps: Repertoire diversity was quantified as the Shannon entropy index using custom Python scripts. Unsorted, CD4+ and CD8+ repertoires were analyzed separately, except in combined analyses where CD4+ and CD8+ sequences were merged in silico. Clonal expansion was defined as at least a 2-fold frequency increase after treatment relative to C1D1, with a pseudocount of 0.5 for undetected baseline clones. Clones with 0 or 1 copy at C1D1 were defined as singleton clones, while clones with 2 or more copies were defined as non-singleton clones. By matching protein sequences in sorted samples from the same patient, clones expanded in unsorted samples were annotated as CD4+, CD8+ or unknown. Diversity changes from C1D1 to C4D1 were tested in paired samples using Wilcoxon tests. TCRdb stores this immuneACCESS table with in-frame sequences only. Part of the clones is absent; in the studies checked, under half of the shortfall reflects unresolved V genes, and no reason is known for the rest. The D gene and trimming were derived from the DNA, and the V and J assignments and clone size from that table. This sample is represented by 20,000 to 25,000 clones; roughly 77% of them were singletons. Jointly, the top ten make up around 21% of the sample.

This receptor was obtained from a human donor with classical Hodgkin lymphoma. The chain is encoded by TRBV9 joined to TRBJ2-7; TRBD1 agrees with 9 junctional bases. This sample comprised peripheral blood mononuclear cells (PBMCs), obtained before the fourth cycle of nivolumab. This receptor carries the CDR3 CASSATGTGRDEQYF. The nucleotides read TGTGCCAGCAGCGCCACCGGGACAGGGAGGGACGAGCAGTACTTC.